These 10 T cell receptor beta chains came from one sample sequenced in a study of blood T cell repertoires in COVID-19. Profiling relied on immunoSEQ multiplex PCR, and the TCRdb table lists in-frame clones only, not all of them. The sample consists of about 170,000 clones, around nine tenths of them appearing once. Sequencing was performed on PBMCs or T cells enriched from blood (not recorded which). The source is a woman between 18 and 29 years old who had recovered from COVID-19.

This rearrangement joins TRBV27 to TRBJ2-7; D is perhaps TRBD2 (5 bases). This CDR3 comprises 14 residues. The germline V gene encodes CDR1 MNHEY and CDR2 SMNVEV (reference sequence). V was shortened by 6 bases and J by 5 bases, with 17 bases between the two germline ends. As DNA, the CDR3 is TGTGCCAGCAGAATTGGTCTAGCTGGCAACGAGCAGTACTTC. Its translation: CASRIGLAGNEQYF.

The table lists this clone with a count of one. The rearrangement joins TRBV15 to TRBJ2-2; 9 bases fit TRBD1. This CDR3 comprises 16 residues. V shed 3 bases, J shed 6 bases, and the junction held 8 bases outside the gene matches. Germline CDR1 is LNHNV and CDR2 is YYDKDF (reference sequence). CDR3 loop: CATSRPGQGGSGELFF. The CDR3 DNA follows: TGTGCCACCAGCAGGCCGGGACAGGGTGGGTCCGGGGAGCTGTTTTTT.

The V call is TRBV7-8, the J call TRBJ1-1, with D hard to call. Germline CDR1 and CDR2: SGHVS and FQNEAQ. The length of the CDR3 is 13 residues. Trimming removed 5 bases at V and 7 bases at J, with 14 bases between. This CDR3 is CASSLQRAGEAFF. DNA of the CDR3: TGTGCCAGCAGCCTCCAGAGGGCGGGTGAAGCTTTCTTT.

The V call is TRBV30, the J call TRBJ2-7; D remains unclear. The CDR3 extends over 12 amino acids. Germline assignment: CDR1 GTSNPN and CDR2 SVGIG (reference sequence). V was shortened by 2 bases and J by 3 bases, with 8 bases between the two germline ends. CDR3 protein: CAWSRVFYEQYF. CDR3 DNA sequence: TGTGCCTGGAGTCGGGTGTTCTACGAGCAGTACTTC.

The gene calls are TRBV29-1 and TRBJ1-1; D gene uncertain. CDR3 length: 13 residues. The germline V gene encodes CDR1 SQVTM and CDR2 ANQGSEA. Trimming pared 6 bases from V and 1 base from J, leaving 12 bases between. CDR3 loop: CSVSGVWNTEAFF. The CDR3 nucleotides read TGCAGCGTGAGTGGAGTCTGGAACACTGAAGCTTTCTTT.

This clone appeared a few times. CDR3 sequence (DNA): TGTGCCAGCGGCGTGGGGGGAGCAGATACGCAGTATTTT. It specifies CASGVGGADTQYF. The genes are TRBV27 and TRBJ2-3, with D possibly being TRBD2 (6 bases). Germline CDR1 MNHEY, CDR2 SMNVEV (reference sequence). The CDR3 is 13 amino acids. The V gene lost 8 bases and the J gene lost 4 bases, with 13 bases spanning the gap.

The chain combines TRBV2 with TRBJ2-7, with TRBD1 identical over 9 bases. Germline lookup yields CDR1 SNHLY and CDR2 FYNNEI. After removal of 4 bases from V and 3 bases from J, the junction contained 7 bases not matched to a gene. The CDR3 covers 15 residues. Here the CDR3 DNA reads TGTGCCAGCAGTGCGAGTGGACAGGGGTACTACGAGCAGTACTTC. This encodes CASSASGQGYYEQYF.

The gene calls are TRBV3-1 (or the pseudogene TRBV3-2) and TRBJ1-1; D might be TRBD1 (5 bases). The CDR3 spans 16 residues. CDR1 and CDR2 from the germline V gene are LGHDT and YNNKEL (reference sequence). Trimming cost V 1 base and J 0 bases, with 12 bases left between them. For the CDR3, the DNA is TGTGCCAGCAGCCAAGTGGTGGACACCCTGAACACTGAAGCTTTCTTT. It translates to CASSQVVDTLNTEAFF.

This clone is a singleton in its sample. The rearrangement joins TRBV4-2 to TRBJ2-7, with 7 bases aligning to TRBD2. Trimming removed 5 bases from V and 3 bases from J; junction bases left unmatched: 10. The CDR3 has 15 residues. Per germline, CDR1 LGHNA and CDR2 YNFKEQ. The CDR3 DNA sequence: TGTGCCAGCAGCTCTACCGGGACTACCCTCTACGAGCAGTACTTC. It is translated as CASSSTGTTLYEQYF.

This chain links TRBV25-1 with TRBJ2-2; possibly TRBD1 for D (6 bases). Trimming stripped 2 bases from V and 3 bases from J, with 13 bases between. Germline-derived CDR1 and CDR2 are MGHDK and SYGVNS. CDR3 length equals 16 residues. The CDR3 DNA reads TGTGCCAGCAGTGAAAATTGGGGGCGGTACACCGGGGAGCTGTTTTTT. It is translated as CASSENWGRYTGELFF.